This T cell receptor (beta chain) was obtained from a study of somatic mutations in cytotoxic T cells in rheumatoid arthritis (TCRdb year 2017). For context, the study as a whole: Right after diagnosis and prior to the start of any treatment, roughly 30 ml EDTA of peripheral blood was drawn from patients. Patients and controls did not essentially differ in median age, which was nearly identical between the groups. A total of around 65 rheumatoid arthritis patients and under 25 healthy controls underwent TCRB deep sequencing. Some T-cell populations stained with V beta antibodies were sorted by flow on a FACSAria II or Sony SH800 to nearly 100% purity, with sorted V beta1+ cells additionally subjected to TCRB sequencing. Whether expanded CD8+ T-cell clones in untreated, newly diagnosed rheumatoid arthritis carry somatic mutations was the study question, and clonality was characterized with TCRB deep sequencing. The paper as a whole reports these results and caveats: CD8+ T-cell clonality did not differ significantly between rheumatoid arthritis patients and age-matched healthy controls. An increase of CD8+ clonality with age was seen in patients (Spearman r ~ 0.49) but not in healthy controls. The finding that TRBV07 was slightly underrepresented in patients was left unadjusted for multiple comparisons. In about an eighth of the 65 patients, more than 20% of CD8+ cells belonged to the largest CD8+ clone, while several identical CD8+ TCRB sequences were shared between blood and synovial fluid. The antigen targets of the expanded CD8+ clones were unknown, and absence from virus-specific databases did not rule out viral specificity.

Flow cytometry confirmed the purity of CD4+ and CD8+ cells that had been isolated by positive magnetic bead selection on an AutoMACS. Clonal expansions were first screened by flow cytometry with a TCR V beta antibody panel, then characterized by TCRB deep sequencing of sorted CD8+ fractions. Ficoll-Paque PLUS density gradient separation was used to isolate peripheral blood mononuclear cells. Using Nucleospin Tissue or Tissue XS kits, DNA was extracted from CD4-enriched, CD8-enriched or PBMC samples, with quantification by a Qubit 2.0 fluorometer. This clone was observed a single time. Its antigen is still unknown. Base-call qualities are not available, and no considerably larger clone is one nucleotide away. The immunoSEQ assay was applied to genomic DNA for TCRB CDR3 sequencing. The source study handled its data this way. Only a few patient CD8+ clones larger than 1% matched published virus-specific TCRB sequences when compared against them. The analyses included only productive TCRB rearrangements. Defining a clone by its unique TCRB CDR3 sequence, the study calculated clonality as a productive clonality index derived from Shannon entropy. Repertoire overlap between two samples was calculated from the template counts of each clone relative to total templates per sample. V-gene usage from TCRB sequencing and V-gene usage measured by flow cytometry were correlated (Spearman r of over 0.6). This is the immuneACCESS table as TCRdb keeps it, with only in-frame sequences that have V and J called. A part of the clones is gone; compared with another copy, unresolved V genes explain less than half, and the rest is unexplained. The D gene and trimming were derived from the DNA, and the V and J assignments and clone size from that table. For this sample there are fewer than 15,000 clones; 72% appear just once. The top ten clonotypes cover 10% of the sample.

Trimming accounts for 3 bases at V and 8 bases at J, while the number of junction bases matched to no gene is 18. Per the germline V gene, SGDLS is the CDR1 and YYNGEE is the CDR2. The cysteine opens and the phenylalanine closes a CDR3 of 19 amino acids. Left in the record is the CDR3 DNA by itself, 57 bases read in frame from the first base. The chain employs TRBV9 and TRBJ1-6; the junction holds 9 bases that match TRBD1. The sample was CD8+ T cells sorted from blood. The TCR was taken from an adult with rheumatoid arthritis. CDR3 loop: CASSGPRRGTGPVDSPLHF. Read as DNA, the sequence is TGTGCCAGCAGCGGCCCACGGAGGGGGACAGGGCCAGTTGATTCACCCCTCCACTTT.